This TCR beta chain comes out of a study of T cell responses to AZD1222 COVID-19 vaccine. This clone was observed a single time. The CDR3 has 15 residues. V dropped 6 bases and J dropped 2 bases, with 18 bases sitting between them. Germline lookup yields CDR1 SQVTM and CDR2 ANQGSEA. The assay was immunoSEQ multiplex PCR, and TCRdb's table has in-frame clones only and misses some. The sample shows about 100,000 clones, approximately 90% of them seen only once. The receptor was isolated from an adult who received the AZD1222 COVID-19 vaccine. The sequenced sample was peripheral blood, obtained 28 days after the second AZD1222 dose. The chain is built from TRBV29-1 and TRBJ2-3, with D possibly being TRBD1 or TRBD2 (5 bases each). The CDR3 DNA sequence: TGCAGCGTCCCGAGGGGCCAGGGCCCCACAGATACGCAGTATTTT. Its protein product is CSVPRGQGPTDTQYF.